This is a list of T cell receptor beta chains from one sample in a study of T cell repertoires in cytomegalovirus infection. Via MiXCR, TCRdb re-called the reads, giving one row per CDR3 protein. The data hold roughly 500,000 distinct CDR3 sequences, with about 11% observed a single time. The sequenced sample was PBMCs. These receptor sequences come from a human donor in good health (CMV status not recorded). Some clones in this sample may be carry-over from other donors' samples. CDR3s include the opening cysteine and the closing phenylalanine or tryptophan. A D gene is named only where the DNA matches it firmly. The size of a clone is reported for some rows only, either as once, few or many, or as a class for expanded clones.

v_call	clone_size	j_call	d_call	cdr3_aa	cdr3_nt
TRBV28	many	TRBJ2-2	TRBD1	CASRSTGVRAGELFF	TGTGCCAGCAGGTCCACAGGGGTCCGTGCCGGGGAGCTGTTTTTT
TRBV11-2	many	TRBJ1-1	TRBD1	CASRRTGGATEAFF	TGTGCCAGCAGACGGACAGGGGGCGCGACTGAAGCTTTCTTT
TRBV23-1	few	TRBJ1-5	NA	CASSQSRKPQHF	TGCGCCAGCAGTCAATCGAGAAAGCCCCAGCATTTT
TRBV12-3/TRBV12-4	many	TRBJ1-1	NA	CASSWWRGIDTEAFF	TGTGCCAGCAGTTGGTGGCGGGGGATCGACACTGAAGCTTTCTTT
TRBV5-1	many	TRBJ2-5	TRBD2	CASSREGTQYF	TGCGCCAGCAGCAGGGAGGGGACCCAGTACTTC
TRBV7-2	many	TRBJ2-1	TRBD2	CASSLPSGRINEQFF	TGTGCCAGCAGCTTACCTAGCGGGAGAATAAATGAGCAGTTCTTC
TRBV28	many	TRBJ1-2	TRBD1	CASRRTGTGGYGYTF	TGTGCCAGCAGACGAACCGGGACAGGGGGCTATGGCTACACCTTC
TRBV6-1	many	TRBJ2-3	NA	CASNPGGTTDTQYF	TGTGCCAGCAATCCGGGCGGCACCACAGATACGCAGTATTTT
TRBV5-4	few	TRBJ1-4	TRBD1	CASSQGQGQDEKLFF	TGTGCCAGCAGCCAAGGACAGGGGCAGGATGAAAAACTGTTTTTT
TRBV19	NA	TRBJ1-1	NA	CASSRREFDTEAFF	TGTGCCAGTAGTAGGCGGGAATTTGACACTGAAGCTTTCTTT
TRBV5-6	NA	TRBJ1-2	NA	CASRLGRWGLNYGYTF	TGTGCCAGCAGACTCGGGCGCTGGGGATTAAACTATGGCTACACCTTC
TRBV18	few	TRBJ2-6	NA	CASSPQTRPGANVLTF	TGTGCCAGCTCACCTCAGACCCGTCCTGGGGCCAACGTCCTGACTTTC
TRBV24-1	few	TRBJ2-1	NA	CATSDTQGYEQFF	TGTGCCACCAGTGATACTCAGGGCTATGAGCAGTTCTTC
TRBV29-1	NA	TRBJ2-3	NA	CSVERAVVDTQYF	TGCAGCGTTGAAAGGGCAGTTGTTGATACGCAGTATTTT
TRBV7-2	many	TRBJ2-7	TRBD1	CASSLWTGAMETYEQYF	TGTGCCAGCAGCTTATGGACAGGGGCGATGGAGACTTACGAGCAGTACTTC
TRBV19	many	TRBJ2-3	TRBD2	CASSTRGRDADTQYF	TGTGCCAGTAGTACGCGCGGGAGGGATGCAGATACGCAGTATTTT
TRBV3-1	NA	TRBJ2-4	NA	CASSQGGASARAKNIQYF	TGTGCCAGCAGCCAAGGGGGAGCGTCGGCTCGGGCCAAAAACATTCAGTACTTC
TRBV19	few	TRBJ2-7	NA	CASSDQQGPYEQYF	TGTGCCAGTAGTGACCAACAGGGACCCTACGAGCAGTACTTC
TRBV3-1	few	TRBJ1-2	NA	CASSQDLGGRGGYTF	TGTGCCAGCAGCCAAGATTTGGGGGGGCGCGGAGGCTACACCTTC
TRBV20-1	many	TRBJ1-5	NA	CSTKYRGTQHF	TGCAGCACTAAGTATAGGGGGACCCAGCATTTT
TRBV20-1	many	TRBJ1-2	NA	CSADLPGHINYGYTF	TGCAGTGCTGACCTACCGGGACACATCAACTATGGCTACACCTTC
TRBV12-3/TRBV12-4	few	TRBJ1-6	NA	CASNSGQGNNSPLHF	TGTGCCAGCAATAGCGGGCAGGGTAATAATTCACCCCTCCACTTT
TRBV12-3/TRBV12-4	NA	TRBJ2-2	NA	CASSAEDRGELFF	TGTGCCAGCAGTGCCGAAGACCGCGGGGAGCTGTTTTTT
TRBV11-1	many	TRBJ2-7	TRBD1	CASSPRTGNYEQYF	TGTGCCAGCAGCCCGCGGACAGGGAACTACGAGCAGTACTTC
TRBV7-3	many	TRBJ1-1	NA	CASSSQGPNTEAFF	TGTGCCAGCAGCTCCCAGGGTCCCAACACTGAAGCTTTCTTT
TRBV7-8	many	TRBJ1-5	NA	CASSLGAAGVRNQPQHF	TGTGCCAGCAGCTTAGGGGCAGCAGGGGTGCGGAATCAGCCCCAGCATTTT
TRBV28	many	TRBJ2-7	NA	CASSTMEGNEQYF	TGTGCCAGCAGTACTATGGAAGGGAACGAGCAGTACTTC
TRBV18	few	TRBJ2-7	NA	CASSQVRDGSYEQYF	TGTGCCAGCTCACAGGTGCGGGACGGCTCCTACGAGCAGTACTTC
TRBV20-1	few	TRBJ2-7	TRBD1	CSADRDLYEQYF	TGCAGTGCAGACAGGGATCTCTACGAGCAGTACTTC
TRBV9	NA	TRBJ1-1	NA	CASSVDATTNTEAFF	TGTGCCAGCAGCGTAGACGCGACGACTAACACTGAAGCTTTCTTT
TRBV27	many	TRBJ2-3	TRBD2	CASRQLAGFPDTQYF	TGTGCCAGCAGACAACTAGCGGGATTCCCAGATACGCAGTATTTT